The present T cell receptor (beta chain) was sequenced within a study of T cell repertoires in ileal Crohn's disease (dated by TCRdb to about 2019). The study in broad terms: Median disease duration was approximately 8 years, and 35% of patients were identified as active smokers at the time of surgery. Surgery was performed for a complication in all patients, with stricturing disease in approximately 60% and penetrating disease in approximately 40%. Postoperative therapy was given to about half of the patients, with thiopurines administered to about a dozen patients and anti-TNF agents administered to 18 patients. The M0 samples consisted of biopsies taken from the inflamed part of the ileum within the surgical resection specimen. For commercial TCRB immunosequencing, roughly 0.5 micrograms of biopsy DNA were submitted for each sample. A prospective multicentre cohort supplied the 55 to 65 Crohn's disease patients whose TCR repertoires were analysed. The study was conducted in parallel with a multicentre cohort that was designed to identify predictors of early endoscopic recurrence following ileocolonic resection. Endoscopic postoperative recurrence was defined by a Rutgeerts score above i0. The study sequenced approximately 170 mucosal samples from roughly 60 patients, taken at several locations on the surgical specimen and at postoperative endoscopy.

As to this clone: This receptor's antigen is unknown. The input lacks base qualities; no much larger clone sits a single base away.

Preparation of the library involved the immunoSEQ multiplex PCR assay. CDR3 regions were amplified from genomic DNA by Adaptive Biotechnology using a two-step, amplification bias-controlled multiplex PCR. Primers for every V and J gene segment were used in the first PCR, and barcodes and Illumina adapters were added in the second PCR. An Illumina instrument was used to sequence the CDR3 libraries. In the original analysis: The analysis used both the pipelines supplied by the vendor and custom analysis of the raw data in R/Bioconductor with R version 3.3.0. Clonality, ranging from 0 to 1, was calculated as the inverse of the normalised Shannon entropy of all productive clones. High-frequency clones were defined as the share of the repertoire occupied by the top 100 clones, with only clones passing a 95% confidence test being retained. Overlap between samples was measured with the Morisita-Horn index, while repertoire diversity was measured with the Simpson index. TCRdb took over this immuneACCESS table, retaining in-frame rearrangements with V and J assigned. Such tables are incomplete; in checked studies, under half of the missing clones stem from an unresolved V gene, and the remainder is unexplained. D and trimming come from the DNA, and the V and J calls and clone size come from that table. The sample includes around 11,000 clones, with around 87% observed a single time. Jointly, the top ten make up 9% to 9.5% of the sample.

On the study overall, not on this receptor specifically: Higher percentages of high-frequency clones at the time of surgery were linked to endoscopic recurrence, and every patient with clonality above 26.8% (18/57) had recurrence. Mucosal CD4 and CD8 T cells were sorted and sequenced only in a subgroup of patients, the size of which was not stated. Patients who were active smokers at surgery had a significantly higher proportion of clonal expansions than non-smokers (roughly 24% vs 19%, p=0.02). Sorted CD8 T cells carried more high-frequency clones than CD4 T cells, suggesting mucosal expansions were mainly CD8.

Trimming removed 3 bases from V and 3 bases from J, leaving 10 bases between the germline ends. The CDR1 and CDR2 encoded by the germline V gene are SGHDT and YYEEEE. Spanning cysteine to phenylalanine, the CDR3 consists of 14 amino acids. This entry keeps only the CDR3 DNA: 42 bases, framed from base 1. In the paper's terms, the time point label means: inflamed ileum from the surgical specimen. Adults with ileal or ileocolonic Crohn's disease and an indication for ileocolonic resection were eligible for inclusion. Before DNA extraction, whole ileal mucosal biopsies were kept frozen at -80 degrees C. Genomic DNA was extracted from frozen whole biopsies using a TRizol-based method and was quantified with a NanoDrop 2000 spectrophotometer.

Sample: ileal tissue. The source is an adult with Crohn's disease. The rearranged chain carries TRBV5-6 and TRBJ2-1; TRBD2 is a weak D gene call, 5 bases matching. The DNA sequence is TGTGCCAGCAGCTCTCAGCGGTTCTACAATGAGCAGTTCTTC. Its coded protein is CASSSQRFYNEQFF.